This is a list of T cell receptor beta chains from one sample in a study of read filtering for tumor transcriptome and immune sequencing. Each CDR3 protein gets one entry after TCRdb re-called the reads with MiXCR. The sample holds around 130,000 distinct CDR3 sequences; roughly 13% are singletons and the top ten take about 8.6%. The specimen sequenced was a population of CD138-negative cells sorted from bone marrow. The receptors stem from a donor older than 35 with multiple myeloma. CDR3s include the opening cysteine and the closing phenylalanine or tryptophan. A D gene is named only where the DNA matches it firmly. A row's size may be missing; if present it is once, few, many or a size class.

clone_size	v_call	j_call	d_call	cdr3_length	cdr3_aa	cdr3_nt
many	TRBV27	TRBJ2-6	TRBD1	17	CASSFRTGYSGANVLTF	TGTGCCAGCAGTTTCCGGACAGGGTACTCTGGGGCCAACGTCCTGACTTTC
many	TRBV5-4	TRBJ1-1	-	15	CASSVPDRMNTEAFF	TGTGCCAGCAGCGTCCCCGACAGGATGAACACTGAAGCTTTCTTT
once	TRBV12-3/TRBV12-4	TRBJ1-3	-	14	CASSSTGTPSTIYF	TGTGCCAGCAGTTCAACAGGCACCCCAAGCACCATATATTTT
many	TRBV20-1	TRBJ1-1	-	15	CSAIGQKIMNTEAFF	TGCAGTGCTATTGGACAGAAAATCATGAACACTGAAGCTTTCTTT
many	TRBV24-1	TRBJ2-3	-	14	CATSHDRHTDTQYF	TGTGCCACCAGCCACGACAGACACACAGATACGCAGTATTTT
-	TRBV15	TRBJ1-5	-	15	CATSRIGQLNQPQHF	TGTGCCACCAGCAGGATCGGGCAGCTGAATCAGCCCCAGCATTTT
-	TRBV20-1	TRBJ2-1	-	12	CSARDGRAEQFF	TGCAGTGCTAGGGACGGCAGGGCCGAGCAGTTCTTC
many	TRBV29-1	TRBJ2-1	-	12	CSVRGYSTEQFF	TGCAGCGTTCGGGGCTATTCTACTGAGCAGTTCTTC
many	TRBV7-2	TRBJ2-3	-	12	CASSLRPDTQYF	TGTGCCAGCAGCCTTCGGCCAGATACGCAGTATTTT
-	TRBV27	TRBJ1-6	-	18	CASSPTTGLSSYNSPLHF	TGTGCCAGCAGTCCAACCACGGGCCTAAGCTCCTATAATTCACCCCTCCACTTT
few	TRBV20-1	TRBJ2-7	TRBD2	17	CSARDFLREGPSYEQYF	TGCAGTGCTAGAGATTTTTTGCGGGAGGGCCCCTCCTACGAGCAGTACTTC
-	TRBV19	TRBJ2-5	TRBD2	14	CASKESGRGETQYF	TGTGCCAGTAAGGAGAGCGGGAGGGGAGAGACCCAGTACTTC
many	TRBV5-1	TRBJ2-1	-	16	CASSLGWRGSYNEQFF	TGCGCCAGCAGCTTGGGGTGGAGGGGGTCGTACAATGAGCAGTTCTTC
many	TRBV7-9	TRBJ1-1	TRBD1	15	CASSPTGAFNTEAFF	TGTGCCAGCAGCCCGACAGGGGCTTTTAACACTGAAGCTTTCTTT
many	TRBV7-2	TRBJ2-2	-	14	CASSLGQYTGELFF	TGTGCCAGCAGCTTAGGGCAGTACACCGGGGAGCTGTTTTTT